The 14 T cell receptor beta chains given below trace back to one sample, sequenced in a study of cytomegalovirus exposure and HLA in healthy donors. Researchers ran the PCR with 60 Vbeta and 13 Jbeta primers. The assay was immunoSEQ multiplex PCR, and TCRdb's table has in-frame clones only and misses some. The sample has some 190,000 clones, about nine tenths seen once. Sequenced material: PBMCs. The receptors come from a man between 25 and 39 years old in good health and CMV-seronegative.

This chain connects TRBV5-1 to TRBJ2-3; D ambiguous. From germline, CDR1 is SGHRS and CDR2 YFSETQ. This CDR3 spans 14 amino acids. With 2 bases removed from V and 1 base from J, the gap between germline ends came to 8 bases. CDR3 in DNA: TGCGCCAGCAGCTTTTTTATTCGCACAGATACGCAGTATTTT. Amino acid sequence: CASSFFIRTDTQYF.

The genes are TRBV6-5 and TRBJ1-2, with D unresolved. With 0 bases removed from V and 6 bases from J, the gap between germline ends came to 11 bases. Germline CDR1 MNHEY, CDR2 SVGAGI. The CDR3 extends over 14 amino acids. The CDR3 sequence is CASSYSREGDGYTF. The CDR3 nucleotides read TGTGCCAGCAGTTACTCGAGAGAGGGCGATGGCTACACCTTC.

The chain combines TRBV19 with TRBJ2-3, with D uncertain. Germline lookup yields CDR1 LNHDA and CDR2 SQIVND (reference sequence). CDR3 length: 13 amino acids. Trimming stripped 5 bases from V and 1 base from J, with 7 bases between. DNA for the CDR3: TGTGCCAGTAGTTGGCAGGGCACAGATACGCAGTATTTT. Translation: CASSWQGTDTQYF.

This chain joins TRBV27 and TRBJ2-5; 8 positions agree with TRBD1. Gene TRBJ2-7 matches the end of the DNA better, so the J call may be wrong. This CDR3 region has 16 residues. CDR1 and CDR2 from the germline V gene are MNHEY and SMNVEV (reference sequence). The CDR3 nucleotides are TGTGCCAGCACCCTTCCACGGGACAGGAGCTCCTACGAGCAGTACTTC. Translating gives CASTLPRDRSSYEQYF.

This chain connects TRBV19 to TRBJ2-1, with TRBD2 matching 9 bases. This CDR3 has 16 amino acids. V shed 5 bases and J 1 base; nucleotides not matched to a gene: 6. Germline CDR1 LNHDA, CDR2 SQIVND (reference sequence). CDR3 in amino acids: CASSLERGESYNEQFF. The CDR3, as DNA: TGTGCCAGTAGTCTGGAGCGGGGGGAATCCTACAATGAGCAGTTCTTC. Full variable domain (outside the CDR3, taken from reference TRBV19 and TRBJ2-1): DGGITQSPKYLFRKEGQNVTLSCEQNLNHDAMYWYRQDPGQGLRLIYYSQIVNDFQKGDIAEGYSVSREKKESFPLTVTSAQKNPTAFYLCASSLERGESYNEQFFGPGTRLTVL.

This chain joins TRBV10-1 and TRBJ1-3, with no clear D. V lost 5 bases and J lost 0, with 8 bases in between. CDR1 is WNHNN, CDR2 SYGVQD, per germline (reference sequence). This CDR3 is built from 14 residues. Here the CDR3 reads CASSLGGSGNTIYF. The CDR3 DNA reads TGCGCCAGCAGTTTGGGAGGCTCTGGAAACACCATATATTTT.

About this clone itself: A junction end diverges from the germline sequence, so it may reflect a read error. This sequence joins TRBV28 and TRBJ2-7; TRBD1 matches 7 bases. The CDR3 extends over 14 amino acids. Germline CDR1 is MDHEN and CDR2 is SYDVKM. CDR3 DNA: TGTGCCAGCAGTTTTGGGACAGCCTCCTACGAGCAGTACTTT. Translating gives CASSFGTASYEQYF.

The chain carries TRBV7-9 and TRBJ1-3; 9 bases align to TRBD1. The CDR3 is 17 residues long. V lost 4 bases, J lost 2 bases, and 9 bases stayed unmatched. Germline CDR1 reads SEHNR; CDR2 reads FQNEAQ (reference sequence). CDR3 DNA: TGTGCCAGCAGCTCAACGGACAGGGGCTATGCTGGAAACACCATATATTTT. It translates to CASSSTDRGYAGNTIYF.

The chain combines TRBV4-3 with TRBJ2-7; D might be TRBD1 (5 bases). V lost 0 bases and J 5 bases, leaving 14 bases between the germline ends. The CDR3 spans 15 residues. Germline values: CDR1 LGHNA, CDR2 YSLEER. CDR3 bases: TGCGCCAGCAGCCAAGATGTCGCAGGGCACAACGAGCAGTACTTC. Its protein is CASSQDVAGHNEQYF.

J is TRBJ1-2 and V is TRBV2; 9 bases line up with TRBD1. Germline assignment: CDR1 SNHLY and CDR2 FYNNEI. The CDR3 has 13 residues. After removal of 5 bases from V and 6 bases from J, the junction contained 4 bases not matched to a gene. CDR3 bases: TGTGCCAGCAGTCGACAGGGGGTTCATGGCTACACCTTC. Amino acid sequence: CASSRQGVHGYTF.

The chain couples TRBV6-5 to TRBJ2-1; D uncertain. V was trimmed by 3 bases and J by 7 bases, leaving 7 bases between them. The CDR3 has 12 residues. The germline CDR1 and CDR2 sequences are MNHEY and SVGAGI. In nucleotides, the CDR3 is TGTGCCAGCAGTTATAGTTCTAATGAGCAGTTCTTC. Protein sequence: CASSYSSNEQFF.

CDR3 DNA: TGCGCCAGCAGCTTGTTGACTAGCGGGGGGGCCAATGAGCAGTTCTTC. It translates to CASSLLTSGGANEQFF. The chain combines TRBV5-1 with TRBJ2-1; 14 bases are shared with TRBD2. Looked up from germline, CDR1 is SGHRS and CDR2 is YFSETQ. This CDR3 has 16 amino acids. V lost 1 base and J lost 6; bases outside the gene matches: 3.

Turning to this clone: At one end the junction does not follow the germline gene, possibly because of a read error. V usage is TRBV5-1 and J usage is TRBJ2-6; D perhaps matches TRBD1 (5 bases). Germline CDR1 reads SGHRS; CDR2 reads YFSETQ. CDR3 length: 17 residues. The CDR3 nucleotides are TGCGCCAGCAGCTTGGTGGCAGGCAGCTCTGGGGCCAACGGCCTGACTTTC. As protein: CASSLVAGSSGANGLTF.

The chain couples TRBV28 to TRBJ1-4; TRBD1 might be the D (5 bases). The CDR3 is 14 residues long. Trimming took off 6 bases at V and 6 bases at J, with 14 bases between the two ends. CDR1 and CDR2 from the germline V gene are MDHEN and SYDVKM. CDR3 residues: CASRPAGGDEKLFF. In DNA, the CDR3 is TGTGCCAGCAGACCTGCGGGAGGGGATGAAAAACTGTTTTTT.